The entry below gives a single T cell receptor beta chain sequence along with its context. Its antigen remains undetermined. No much larger clonotype is one base removed from it; base qualities were not supplied. The entry originates in a study of CD8+ T cells in alopecia areata (dated by TCRdb to the late 2010s). With regard to the full study: Treated patients were enrolled in an open-label pilot trial of oral tofacitinib at 5 to 10 mg twice daily for moderate-to-severe alopecia areata. Patients stayed on tofacitinib for 6 to 18 months and then had 6 months of follow-up off drug so that delayed response and recurrence could be assessed. In both human patients and the C3H/HeJ mouse model, the study applied high-throughput TCRbeta sequencing to look at T cell clonal expansion in alopecia areata. On the human side, TCRbeta sequencing was run on scalp tissue and on sorted CD4+ and CD8+ peripheral blood T cells from healthy controls and from alopecia areata patients with either patchy or totalis/universalis disease. Tofacitinib-treated patients had biopsies at baseline and at 4 and 24 weeks of treatment, with a later scalp biopsy in several patients. Clonality in the scalp was compared among normal scalp (n=4), patchy alopecia areata scalp (n=8), and alopecia totalis/universalis scalp (n=8). RNA was extracted with the PAXgene miRNA kit for fixed scalp, the miRNeasy kit for PBMCs, and the RNeasy kit for mouse skin. TCRbeta CDR3 regions were amplified by immunoSEQ multiplex PCR with 35 Vbeta forward and 13 Jbeta reverse primers.

Taken from the germline V gene, the CDR1 and CDR2 loops are SQVTM and ANQGSEA. Including the terminal cysteine and phenylalanine, the CDR3 comprises 13 residues. Solely the CDR3 DNA is kept, with 39 bases framed from the first base. The trim is 7 bases for V and 2 bases for J, with a gap of 14 bases between the germline ends. The library was obtained by the immunoSEQ multiplex PCR assay. For TCR sequencing, RNA was extracted from every sample and reverse transcribed into cDNA to serve as template. First-strand cDNA was synthesized with SuperScript III using a 2:1 mix of oligo-dT and random hexamers. Amplification bias was assessed with a synthetic immune receptor repertoire, and residual bias was removed computationally. Per the source publication's procedure: Raw reads were preprocessed to remove errors, and CDR3 was defined according to IMGT conventions as the region from the conserved cysteine to phenylalanine. To get clonality, Shannon entropy was normalized by log2 of the number of productive unique TCRs and the result was subtracted from 1. Whether scalp clones were CD4 or CD8 was inferred by matching scalp TCRbeta sequences against CD4 and CD8 repertoires sorted from blood. This is the immuneACCESS table as TCRdb keeps it, with only in-frame sequences that have V and J called. A part of the clones is gone; compared with another copy, unresolved V genes explain less than half, and the rest is unexplained. Clonal size and the V and J genes are those of that table, whereas D and trimming came from the DNA. The sample yields 150,000 or so clones; 40% to 65% were counted once. The biggest ten clones account for approximately 19% of the sample.

Findings and caveats that apply to the study as a whole: Unlike mouse skin, where gammadelta T cells dominate, normal human skin contains resident alphabeta T cells that get sequenced too, which complicates analysis of the scalp TCR repertoire. Compared with normal scalp, lesional scalp, particularly in alopecia totalis/universalis, had higher clonality and more expanded CD8+ clones, which suggests antigenic drive. Shared TCR sequences between patients were less evident than in mice, which may be partly attributable to HLA diversity in the patient population.

This specimen's time point label, interpreted: baseline before oral tofacitinib. Lesional scalp punch biopsies and peripheral blood were collected from alopecia areata patients. PBMCs were separated by density centrifugation and stained for CD3, CD4 and CD8, after which CD4+ and CD8+ T cells were sorted on a FACSAria. The rearrangement joined TRBV29-1 to TRBJ2-5, with an unclear D gene assignment. The clonotype comes from a human donor with alopecia areata. This specimen was CD8+ T cells sorted from blood, taken at week 0. The CDR3 loop reads CSAREAQQETQYF. Read as DNA, the sequence is TGCAGCGCCCGTGAGGCCCAGCAAGAGACCCAGTACTTC.